This T cell receptor beta chain is from a study of blood T cell repertoires in COVID-19. Study overall: Acute and convalescent COVID-19 specimens originated in the United States, Italy and Spain.

In this sample, this clone turned up once. The germline V gene encodes CDR1 SNHLY and CDR2 FYNNEI. The CDR3 is 15 residues long. V shed 4 bases and J 8 bases; nucleotides not matched to a gene: 9. Original processing methods: The assay estimated nucleated cells by amplifying reference gene primers. TCRdb's copy holds only in-frame clones and misses some; the assay was immunoSEQ multiplex PCR. V, J and clone size are those of that table, while D and trimming were read from the DNA. The profile shows under 350,000 clones, 80% to 90% of them singletons. The receptor comes from a woman between 50 and 59 years old who had recovered from COVID-19. The sample comprised peripheral blood. The J gene is TRBJ2-1, the V gene TRBV2; TRBD2 aligns across 9 bases. The CDR3, as DNA: TGTGCCAGCAGTGTGGGGGGACTAGCTGTGGATGAGCAGTTCTTC. Encoded protein: CASSVGGLAVDEQFF.